Below are 30 T cell receptor beta chains sequenced from a single sample in a study of CD8 T cells in Susac syndrome. An amount of RNA that ranged from roughly 0.45 to 1 ug was reverse transcribed with random hexamers. Each CDR3 protein is one row after TCRdb ran MiXCR on the immunoSEQ multiplex PCR reads. Here the sample spans around 140,000 distinct CDR3 sequences, over 90% being singletons. The sequenced material came from CD4+ T cells from PBMCs. All receptors come from a human donor with Susac syndrome.

This rearrangement joins TRBV9 to TRBJ2-5, with D possibly TRBD2 on 5 matching bases. This CDR3 is 14 amino acids long. Germline-derived CDR1 and CDR2 are SGDLS and YYNGEE. The ends were cut back, 1 base at V and 7 bases at J, with 14 bases in the middle. CDR3 DNA: TGTGCCAGCAGCGTAAGACGGGGTGGCGGGACCCAGTACTTC. It yields the protein CASSVRRGGGTQYF.

This clonotype has just one count. The chain carries TRBV20-1 and TRBJ2-7, with 7 bases that match TRBD2. Germline-derived CDR1 and CDR2 are DFQATT and SNEGSKA (reference sequence). The CDR3 consists of 17 residues. Losses at the gene ends were 1 base for V and 3 bases for J; bases not matched to a gene: 15. CDR3 residues: CSARVPPAWGGIYEQYF. CDR3 DNA sequence: TGCAGTGCTAGAGTGCCCCCGGCTTGGGGGGGTATCTACGAGCAGTACTTC.

The rearrangement links TRBV5-1 to TRBJ1-2, with D tentatively TRBD1 (6 bases). CDR1 and CDR2 from the germline V gene are SGHRS and YFSETQ. The germline V and J ends were trimmed by 4 bases and 8 bases, with 15 bases remaining between them. The CDR3 is 13 amino acids. The CDR3 nucleotides read TGCGCCAGCAGCCAACTACAGGGAGGCGGCTACACCTTC. This gives the protein CASSQLQGGGYTF.

The V and J genes are TRBV27 and TRBJ2-7; TRBD1 matches at 8 bases. The V and J ends lost 4 bases and 2 bases, in that order; junction bases with no gene match: 4. Germline V gives CDR1 MNHEY, CDR2 SMNVEV (reference sequence). The CDR3 covers 14 residues. The CDR3: CASSSLQGAYEQYF. Here the CDR3 DNA reads TGTGCCAGCAGTTCTCTACAGGGGGCCTACGAGCAGTACTTC.

This chain links TRBV28 with TRBJ2-7, with TRBD2 matching over 7 bases. The CDR3 extends over 14 amino acids. Germline V gene lookup returns CDR1 MDHEN and CDR2 SYDVKM. The V gene end was trimmed by 5 bases and the J gene end by 0 bases; junction bases not matched to a gene: 4. CDR3 amino acids: CASSPTSLSYEQYF. The DNA of the CDR3 is TGTGCCAGCAGTCCGACTAGCCTCTCCTACGAGCAGTACTTC.

The chain recombines TRBV15 with TRBJ2-7; 7 nucleotides agree with TRBD2. The V gene end was trimmed by 6 bases and the J gene end by 0 bases; junction bases not matched to a gene: 5. The CDR3 loop spans 14 amino acids. The V gene's germline CDR1 is LNHNV and CDR2 YYDKDF (reference sequence). The chain's CDR3 is CATSTGGSSYEQYF. CDR3 sequence (DNA): TGTGCCACCAGTACCGGGGGGTCCTCCTACGAGCAGTACTTC.

V is TRBV7-2 and J is TRBJ2-6, with TRBD1 identical over 8 bases. The CDR3 sequence is 17 residues long. Germline CDR1 and CDR2: SGHTA and FQGNSA. The J segment lost 1 base and the V segment lost 5 bases, leaving 7 bases of the junction unmatched. Here the CDR3 reads CASSPQYRGSGANVLTF. In DNA form, the CDR3 reads TGTGCCAGCAGCCCACAGTACAGGGGGTCTGGGGCCAACGTCCTGACTTTC.

This clonotype has just one count. The chain employs TRBV30 and TRBJ1-5, with 8 bases lining up with TRBD1. Germline values: CDR1 GTSNPN, CDR2 SVGIG (reference sequence). With 2 bases clipped from V and 0 bases from J, the junction kept 12 bases outside the gene matches. The CDR3 contains 18 residues. CDR3 DNA: TGTGCCTGGAGTCCGACAGGGGCCCCACGTTATAGCAATCAGCCCCAGCATTTT. Amino acid sequence: CAWSPTGAPRYSNQPQHF.

The chain combines TRBV20-1 with TRBJ2-2; 7 nucleotides line up with TRBD1. The CDR3 is made up of 15 amino acids. Losses at the gene ends were 6 bases for V and 5 bases for J; bases not matched to a gene: 12. Looked up from germline, CDR1 is DFQATT and CDR2 is SNEGSKA (reference sequence). The CDR3 region is CSADPRGGVTGELFF. CDR3 in DNA: TGCAGTGCCGACCCGCGAGGGGGCGTAACCGGGGAGCTGTTTTTT.

This chain links TRBV5-1 with TRBJ1-2; D perhaps matches TRBD1 (5 bases). V lost 0 bases, J lost 3 bases, and 12 bases lay in between. CDR3 size: 15 residues. Germline-derived CDR1 and CDR2 are SGHRS and YFSETQ. CDR3 nucleotides: TGCGCCAGCAGCTTGGCCAGGGAGAAGGACTATGGCTACACCTTC. It translates to CASSLAREKDYGYTF.

The chain joins TRBV5-6 to TRBJ1-4, with 9 bases matching TRBD1. This CDR3 contains 13 residues. The V and J ends lost 4 bases and 7 bases, in that order; junction bases with no gene match: 2. Germline V CDR1 and CDR2: SGHDT, YYEEEE. CDR3 in DNA: TGTGCCAGCAGCCAGGGACAGGGTGAAAAACTGTTTTTT. Translation gives CASSQGQGEKLFF.

V usage is TRBV7-2 and J usage is TRBJ2-3, with 8 bases identical to TRBD2. J was trimmed by 3 bases and V by 5 bases; bases with no gene match: 10. CDR3 size: 16 residues. Germline assignment: CDR1 SGHTA and CDR2 FQGNSA. The CDR3 loop is CASSRVGTSNTDTQYF. The CDR3 DNA sequence: TGTGCCAGCAGCCGGGTTGGGACTAGTAATACAGATACGCAGTATTTT. Complete variable domain (other parts from reference TRBV7-2 and TRBJ2-3): GAGVSQSPSNKVTEKGKDVELRCDPISGHTALYWYRQSLGQGLEFLIYFQGNSAPDKSGLPSDRFSAERTGGSVSTLTIQRTQQEDSAVYLCASSRVGTSNTDTQYFGPGTRLTVL.

The rearrangement links TRBV5-1 to TRBJ1-2; perhaps TRBD1 as D (6 bases). The V gene's germline CDR1 is SGHRS and CDR2 YFSETQ. The ends were cut back, 0 bases at V and 7 bases at J, with 13 bases in the middle. The CDR3 contains 14 residues. The CDR3 DNA reads as TGCGCCAGCAGCTTGGCGTTGGGGGCGGTTGGCTACACCTTC. Protein: CASSLALGAVGYTF.

This chain joins TRBV20-1 and TRBJ2-1; D unclear. With 3 bases removed from V and 1 base from J, the gap between germline ends came to 19 bases. Germline-derived CDR1 and CDR2 are DFQATT and SNEGSKA (reference sequence). The CDR3 covers 17 residues. CDR3 DNA: TGCAGTGCTAGTTCGGCACTGGATCCCCGGTCCTACAATGAGCAGTTCTTC. Translation: CSASSALDPRSYNEQFF.

The chain links TRBV5-6 to TRBJ2-5, with D unclear. This CDR3 is built from 11 residues. The V gene's germline CDR1 is SGHDT and CDR2 YYEEEE. V lost 5 bases, J lost 4 bases, and 6 bases lay in between. The CDR3 region is CASRNVETQYF. Written as DNA, the CDR3 is TGTGCCAGCAGAAACGTAGAGACCCAGTACTTC.

The rearrangement uses TRBV30 and TRBJ2-1; D call uncertain. With 3 bases removed from V and 6 bases from J, the gap between germline ends came to 6 bases. From germline, CDR1 is GTSNPN and CDR2 SVGIG (reference sequence). This CDR3 region has 11 residues. This CDR3 is CAWRTVNEQFF. The CDR3 nucleotides read TGTGCCTGGAGGACTGTCAATGAGCAGTTCTTC.

In this sample, this clonotype turned up once. The CDR3 DNA follows: TGTGCCAGCAGTAGGAACCTCCCAGGGGGCTCCTACGAGCAGTACTTC. Translating it yields CASSRNLPGGSYEQYF. The J gene is TRBJ2-7, the V gene TRBV27; 7 bases line up with TRBD1. The CDR3 is made up of 16 amino acids. CDR1 is MNHEY, CDR2 SMNVEV, per germline (reference sequence). V gave up 5 bases and J gave up 0 bases; unmatched junction bases: 10.

This clonotype was seen only once. The chain has TRBV4-1 and TRBJ1-6; tentatively, D is TRBD1 (6 bases). The V and J ends lost 1 base and 10 bases respectively, with 17 bases between them. CDR3 length: 16 residues. The germline V gene encodes CDR1 MGHRA and CDR2 YSYEKL. The CDR3 region is CASSQVRGAIFSPLHF. DNA of the CDR3: TGCGCCAGCAGCCAAGTCCGGGGGGCTATTTTCTCACCCCTCCACTTT.

The gene calls are TRBV7-2 and TRBJ2-4, with D hard to call. Trimming shortened V by 3 bases and J by 6 bases, and 9 bases separated the two germline ends. The germline V gene encodes CDR1 SGHTA and CDR2 FQGNSA. The CDR3 has 13 amino acids. The chain's CDR3 is CASSLPRGNIQYF. In DNA, the CDR3 is TGTGCCAGCAGCTTGCCTCGAGGAAACATTCAGTACTTC.

V gene TRBV20-1 combines with J gene TRBJ2-3; 11 nucleotides line up with TRBD2. V lost 3 bases and J lost 5; bases outside the gene matches: 7. The V gene's germline CDR1 is DFQATT and CDR2 SNEGSKA (reference sequence). This CDR3 has 15 residues. The CDR3 loop reads CSARGLAETLDTQYF. CDR3 coding DNA: TGCAGTGCTAGGGGACTAGCGGAGACCTTAGATACGCAGTATTTT.

J is TRBJ1-2 and V is TRBV6-2 or TRBV6-3; tentative D call: TRBD1 (5 bases). Trimming shortened V by 5 bases and J by 7 bases, and 14 bases separated the two germline ends. CDR3 size: 13 residues. The germline V gene has CDR1 MNHEY and CDR2 SVGEGT. CDR3 sequence: CASSPQARGGYTF. The CDR3 DNA reads as TGTGCCAGCAGTCCACAGGCGCGGGGTGGCTACACCTTC.

V and J are TRBV4-1 and TRBJ2-3, with D hard to call. In germline, CDR1 is MGHRA, CDR2 YSYEKL. The V end lost 3 bases, the J end lost 4 bases, and 5 bases lay between the germline ends. This CDR3 region has 12 residues. CDR3 loop: CASSHPSDTQYF. Written as DNA, the CDR3 is TGCGCCAGCAGCCATCCCTCAGATACGCAGTATTTT.

The V gene is TRBV9, the J gene TRBJ2-2; possible D gene TRBD1, 6 bases. V lost 4 bases, J lost 1 base, and 8 bases lay in between. CDR3 length: 14 amino acids. Germline CDR1 reads SGDLS; CDR2 reads YYNGEE. In DNA, the CDR3 is TGTGCCAGCAGCACGACAGGGAACACCGGGGAGCTGTTTTTT. Amino acids: CASSTTGNTGELFF.

This chain connects TRBV29-1 to TRBJ2-7, with 10 bases lining up with TRBD2. After removal of 1 base from V and 4 bases from J, the junction contained 4 bases not matched to a gene. CDR1 and CDR2 (germline): SQVTM, ANQGSEA. The CDR3 runs to 14 residues. The CDR3 region has the DNA TGCAGCGTTGAAGGACTAGCGGGCCTATACGAGCAGTACTTC. Translating it yields CSVEGLAGLYEQYF.

The chain recombines TRBV15 with TRBJ2-1; D is unresolved. Germline V gene data show CDR1 as LNHNV and CDR2 as YYDKDF (reference sequence). Trimming pared 0 bases from V and 12 bases from J, leaving 6 bases between. CDR3 length: 11 amino acids. The CDR3 bases are TGTGCCACCAGCAGAGATGTAGTGCAGTTCTTC. It yields the protein CATSRDVVQFF.

CDR3 amino acids: CATSRDHRDRGLNEQFF. DNA for the CDR3: TGTGCCACCAGCAGAGATCATAGGGACAGGGGGCTCAATGAGCAGTTCTTC. V gene TRBV15 combines with J gene TRBJ2-1; 12 bases fit TRBD1. Trimming at V came to 0 bases and at J to 6 bases, leaving 6 bases not matched to a gene. CDR3 length: 17 amino acids. Germline assignment: CDR1 LNHNV and CDR2 YYDKDF (reference sequence).

The chain is built from TRBV12-3 or TRBV12-4 and TRBJ1-4; tentative D call: TRBD1 (6 bases). This CDR3 contains 14 residues. V was trimmed by 2 bases and J by 6 bases, leaving 10 bases between them. CDR3 DNA sequence: TGTGCCAGCAGTTTACGACAGGCGGATGAAAAACTGTTTTTT. This gives the protein CASSLRQADEKLFF.

The chain couples TRBV2 to TRBJ1-5; no clear D. CDR1 and CDR2 from the germline V gene are SNHLY and FYNNEI. The V gene lost 3 bases and the J gene lost 0 bases, with 0 bases spanning the gap. The CDR3 is made up of 12 amino acids. The CDR3 DNA is TGTGCCAGCAGTGATAGCAATCAGCCCCAGCATTTT. Translation gives CASSDSNQPQHF. The full variable domain, its missing parts supplied by reference TRBV2 and TRBJ1-5, is EPEVTQTPSHQVTQMGQEVILRCVPISNHLYFYWYRQILGQKVEFLVSFYNNEISEKSEIFDDQFSVERPDGSNFTLKIRSTKLEDSAMYFCASSDSNQPQHFGDGTRLSIL.

V usage is TRBV6-6 and J usage is TRBJ1-2; 7 nucleotides agree with TRBD1. There are 14 residues in the CDR3. With 6 bases clipped from V and 4 bases from J, the junction kept 8 bases outside the gene matches. The germline V gene has CDR1 MNHNY and CDR2 SVGAGI (reference sequence). The CDR3, as DNA: TGTGCCAGCAGCCCCGGGACAGACTTCTATGGCTACACCTTC. Amino acids: CASSPGTDFYGYTF.

The chain joins TRBV12-3 or TRBV12-4 to TRBJ2-7; possible D gene TRBD1, 5 bases. V gave up 5 bases and J gave up 3 bases, with 11 bases separating them. The CDR3 length is 13 residues. The CDR3 DNA follows: TGTGCCAGCAGTGCAGGGTACCTCTACGAGCAGTACTTC. Its protein is CASSAGYLYEQYF.